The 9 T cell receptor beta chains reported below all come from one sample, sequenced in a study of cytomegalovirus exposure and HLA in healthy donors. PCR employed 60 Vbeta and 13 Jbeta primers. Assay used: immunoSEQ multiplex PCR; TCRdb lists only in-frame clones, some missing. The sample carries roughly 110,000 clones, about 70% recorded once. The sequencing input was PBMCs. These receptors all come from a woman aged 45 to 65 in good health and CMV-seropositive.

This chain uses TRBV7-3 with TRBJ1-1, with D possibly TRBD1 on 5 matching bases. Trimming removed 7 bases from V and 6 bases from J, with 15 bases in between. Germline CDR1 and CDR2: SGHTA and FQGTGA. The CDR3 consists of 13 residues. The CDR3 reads CASTLGGTAEAFF. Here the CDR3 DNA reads TGTGCCAGCACCTTGGGAGGGACGGCTGAAGCTTTCTTT.

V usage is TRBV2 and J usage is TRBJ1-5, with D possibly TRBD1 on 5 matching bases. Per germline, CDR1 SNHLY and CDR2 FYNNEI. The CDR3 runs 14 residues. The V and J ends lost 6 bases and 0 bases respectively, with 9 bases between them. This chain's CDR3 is CASRGGNSNQPQHF. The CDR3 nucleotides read TGTGCCAGCAGGGGGGGAAATAGCAATCAGCCCCAGCATTTT.

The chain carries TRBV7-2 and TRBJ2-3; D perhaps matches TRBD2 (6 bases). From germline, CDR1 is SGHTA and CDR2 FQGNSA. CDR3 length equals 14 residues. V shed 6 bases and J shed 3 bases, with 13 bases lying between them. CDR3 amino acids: CASRPTRGTDTQYF. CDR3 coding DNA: TGTGCCAGCAGGCCGACTAGGGGAACAGATACGCAGTATTTT.

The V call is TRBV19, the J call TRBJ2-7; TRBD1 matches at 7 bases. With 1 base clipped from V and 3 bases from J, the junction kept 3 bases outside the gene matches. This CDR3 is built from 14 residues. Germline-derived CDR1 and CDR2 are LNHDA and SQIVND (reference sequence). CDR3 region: CASSIGQGDYEQYF. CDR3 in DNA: TGTGCCAGTAGTATAGGACAGGGAGACTACGAGCAGTACTTC.

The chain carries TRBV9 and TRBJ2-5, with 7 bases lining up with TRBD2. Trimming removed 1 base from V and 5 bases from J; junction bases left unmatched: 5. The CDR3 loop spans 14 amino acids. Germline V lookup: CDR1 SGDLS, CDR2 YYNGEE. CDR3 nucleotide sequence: TGTGCCAGCAGCGTATCGAGCGGGGACGAGACCCAGTACTTC. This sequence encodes CASSVSSGDETQYF.

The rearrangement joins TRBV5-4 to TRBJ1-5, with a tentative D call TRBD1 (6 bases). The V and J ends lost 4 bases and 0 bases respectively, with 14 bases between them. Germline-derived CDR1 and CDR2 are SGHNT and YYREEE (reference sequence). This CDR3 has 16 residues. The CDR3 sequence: CASSIGGGFSNQPQHF. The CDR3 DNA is TGTGCCAGCAGCATCGGGGGGGGCTTTAGCAATCAGCCCCAGCATTTT.

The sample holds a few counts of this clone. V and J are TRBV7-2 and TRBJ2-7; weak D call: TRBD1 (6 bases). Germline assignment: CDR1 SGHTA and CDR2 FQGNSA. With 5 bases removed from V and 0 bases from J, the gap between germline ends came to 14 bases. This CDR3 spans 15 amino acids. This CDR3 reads CASSAPRGSSYEQYF. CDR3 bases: TGTGCCAGCAGCGCCCCCAGGGGCAGCTCCTACGAGCAGTACTTC.

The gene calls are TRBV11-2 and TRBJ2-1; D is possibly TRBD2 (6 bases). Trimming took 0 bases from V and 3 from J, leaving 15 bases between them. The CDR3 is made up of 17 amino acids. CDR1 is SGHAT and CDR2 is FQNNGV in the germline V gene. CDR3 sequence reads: CASSLDFGRGNYNEQFF. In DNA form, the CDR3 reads TGTGCCAGCAGCTTAGATTTCGGGCGGGGTAACTACAATGAGCAGTTCTTC. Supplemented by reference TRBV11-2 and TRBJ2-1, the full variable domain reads EAGVAQSPRYKIIEKRQSVAFWCNPISGHATLYWYQQILGQGPKLLIQFQNNGVVDDSQLPKDRFSAERLKGVDSTLKIQPAKLEDSAVYLCASSLDFGRGNYNEQFFGPGTRLTVL.

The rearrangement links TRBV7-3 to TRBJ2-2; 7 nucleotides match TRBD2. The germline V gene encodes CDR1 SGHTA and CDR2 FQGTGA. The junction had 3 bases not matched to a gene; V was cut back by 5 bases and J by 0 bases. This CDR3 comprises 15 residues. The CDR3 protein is CASSMAGANTGELFF. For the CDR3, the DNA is TGTGCCAGCAGCATGGCGGGGGCGAACACCGGGGAGCTGTTTTTT.